This TCR beta chain was identified during a study of blood T cell repertoires in COVID-19. Study-level background: The origin of the acute and convalescent COVID-19 samples was the United States, Italy and Spain.

The CDR3 runs to 15 residues. Trimming took 4 bases from V and 10 from J; bases not matched to a gene: 6. Germline CDR1 is SGHNT and CDR2 is YYREEE (reference sequence). In the authors' workflow: Counts of nucleated cells, estimated from reference gene primer amplification, were obtained. Using immunoSEQ multiplex PCR, the repertoire was profiled, and TCRdb retains in-frame clones only, with some absent. The V and J calls and clone size are taken from that table; D and trimming were inferred from the DNA. In the table there are fewer than 90,000 clones, about 80% of which are singletons. The rearrangement links TRBV5-4 to TRBJ1-6; 12 nucleotides line up with TRBD1. The sample consisted of peripheral blood. This clonotype was sampled from a man between 50 and 59 years old with acute or convalescent COVID-19. This CDR3 is CASSEGQGAWSPLHF. The CDR3 nucleotides are TGTGCCAGCAGCGAGGGACAGGGGGCTTGGTCACCCCTCCACTTT.